Described below is a single TCR beta chain sequence and its context. This record comes from a study of blood T cell repertoires in COVID-19. Study-wide context: There were acute and convalescent COVID-19 samples, and they came from the United States, Italy and Spain.

Some clones are missing from TCRdb's copy, which holds only in-frame ones; the method was immunoSEQ multiplex PCR. The sample yields fewer than 300,000 clones, around 90% seen once. The cohort comprised adults aged 18 to 89 years residing in approximately 25 US areas. The V and J ends lost 8 bases and 0 bases respectively, with 26 bases between them. Germline V CDR1 and CDR2: MDHEN, SYDVKM. The CDR3 is 18 amino acids. The chain links TRBV28 to TRBJ2-7; possibly TRBD1 for D (5 bases). The sequence was collected from a woman aged 25 to 39 who had recovered from COVID-19. The source material was PBMCs or T cells enriched from blood (not recorded which). For the CDR3, the DNA is TGTGCCAGCTCCTTGCCTTATGCTGGGGCATTTCTCTCCTACGAGCAGTACTTC. Translation: CASSLPYAGAFLSYEQYF.